The sequence of this TCR beta chain was determined in a study of cytomegalovirus exposure and HLA in healthy donors. Overall study results and limits: With later analysis, a missense DCLRE1C variant became linked to TCR beta V- and J-gene trimming. Reported results showed that the classifier diagnosed cytomegalovirus status with high specificity and sensitivity.

This clone was counted at least ten times. The target antigen is unknown. The CDR3 spans 13 residues. Trimming stripped 4 bases from V and 2 bases from J, with 5 bases between. Germline assignment: CDR1 MRHNA and CDR2 SNTAGT. The donors were healthy bone marrow donors. This PCR relied on a set of 60 Vbeta primers and 13 Jbeta primers. Original processing methods: An analysis that came later counted 77 million or so unique TCR beta chains, roughly 11 million shared. Data came from immunoSEQ multiplex PCR; TCRdb stores just in-frame clones and leaves some out. The V and J calls and clone size were taken over from that table, and D and trimming were inferred from the DNA. The sample lists some 150,000 clones; roughly 84% were seen once.

The clonotype originates from a woman aged 18-35 years in good health and CMV-seronegative. This chain links TRBV6-4 with TRBJ2-2; tentative D call: TRBD1 (5 bases). Sequenced input: PBMCs. CDR3 sequence reads: CASSGTNTGELFF. Here the CDR3 DNA reads TGTGCCAGCAGTGGGACAAACACCGGGGAGCTGTTTTTT.